Each of the 13 T cell receptor beta chains below was sequenced from the same sample in a study of blood T cell repertoires in COVID-19. Profiling relied on immunoSEQ multiplex PCR, and the TCRdb table lists in-frame clones only, not all of them. The data contain 110,000 or so clones, roughly 79% of them seen just once; the ten biggest clones take up roughly a tenth. Sequenced: peripheral blood. The receptor source for this set is a woman aged 65 to 85 with acute or convalescent COVID-19.

This chain uses TRBV4-1 with TRBJ1-2; D possibly corresponds to TRBD1 (6 bases). The germline V gene encodes CDR1 MGHRA and CDR2 YSYEKL. The V gene lost 0 bases and the J gene lost 3 bases, with 17 bases spanning the gap. The CDR3 is 17 amino acids. CDR3 nucleotide sequence: TGCGCCAGCAGCCAAGATCGCCTCAGGGGTTTGGACTATGGCTACACCTTC. This gives the protein CASSQDRLRGLDYGYTF.

V is TRBV20-1 and J is TRBJ2-3, with 9 positions matching TRBD2. The CDR3 spans 16 residues. The germline gives CDR1 DFQATT, CDR2 SNEGSKA (reference sequence). Trimming removed 3 bases from V and 3 bases from J; junction bases left unmatched: 10. The CDR3 region has the DNA TGCAGTGCTAGTCCCCTTAGCGGGGGTCGGACAGATACGCAGTATTTT. It is translated as CSASPLSGGRTDTQYF.

The chain joins TRBV7-6 to TRBJ2-6, with a weak D call TRBD1 (6 bases). The V end lost 4 bases, the J end lost 4 bases, and 17 bases lay between the germline ends. Germline assignment: CDR1 SGHVS and CDR2 FNYEAQ. CDR3 length: 17 amino acids. CDR3 sequence (DNA): TGTGCCAGCAGCTCTATCCGAGGACAGTCCGGGGCCAACGTCCTGACTTTC. Translated, it gives CASSSIRGQSGANVLTF.

The rearrangement joins TRBV2 to TRBJ1-1; TRBD1 is a possible D gene (6 bases). The CDR3 length is 12 residues. Trimming pared 5 bases from V and 4 bases from J, leaving 8 bases between. Germline V gene sequence: CDR1 SNHLY, CDR2 FYNNEI. The CDR3 reads CASSTQGTEAFF. In nucleotides, the CDR3 is TGTGCCAGCAGTACACAGGGCACTGAAGCTTTCTTT. The entire variable domain, with the rest obtained from reference TRBV2 and TRBJ1-1, is as follows: EPEVTQTPSHQVTQMGQEVILRCVPISNHLYFYWYRQILGQKVEFLVSFYNNEISEKSEIFDDQFSVERPDGSNFTLKIRSTKLEDSAMYFCASSTQGTEAFFGQGTRLTVV.

The chain links TRBV7-9 to TRBJ2-1, with 8 bases aligning to TRBD2. The V gene's germline CDR1 is SEHNR and CDR2 FQNEAQ (reference sequence). This CDR3 comprises 15 residues. The junction had 6 bases not matched to a gene; V was cut back by 4 bases and J by 4 bases. The CDR3 sequence is CASSSLKREYNEQFF. CDR3 DNA sequence: TGTGCCAGCAGCTCCTTAAAGCGGGAGTACAATGAGCAGTTCTTC.

The chain joins TRBV5-1 to TRBJ1-5; D gene ambiguous. CDR1 is SGHRS, CDR2 YFSETQ, per germline. V was trimmed by 1 base and J by 0 bases, leaving 11 bases between them. The CDR3 is 16 amino acids. The CDR3: CASSLTSPLSNQPQHF. The CDR3 nucleotides read TGCGCCAGCAGCTTGACATCGCCCCTTAGCAATCAGCCCCAGCATTTT.

This clone appeared a single time. The gene calls are TRBV7-9 and TRBJ2-3; 7 nucleotides agree with TRBD2. The CDR3 sequence is 16 residues long. With 4 bases clipped from V and 3 bases from J, the junction kept 10 bases outside the gene matches. Per germline, CDR1 SEHNR and CDR2 FQNEAQ (reference sequence). The CDR3 loop reads CASSSSTSEATDTQYF. CDR3 sequence (DNA): TGTGCCAGCAGCTCATCCACTAGCGAGGCAACAGATACGCAGTATTTT.

This clone has only one observation. This rearrangement joins TRBV4-3 to TRBJ1-2; maybe TRBD1 (5 bases). This CDR3 is 15 amino acids long. Trimming removed 1 base from V and 6 bases from J, with 15 bases in between. The V gene's germline CDR1 is LGHNA and CDR2 YSLEER. The CDR3 DNA is TGCGCCAGCAGCCAAGGAACAGGTGGAGATGATGGCTACACCTTC. As protein: CASSQGTGGDDGYTF.

This clone appeared a few times. The J gene is TRBJ1-1, the V gene TRBV19; tentative D call: TRBD1 (5 bases). This CDR3 contains 13 residues. CDR1 LNHDA and CDR2 SQIVND come from the germline V gene (reference sequence). The V end lost 7 bases, the J end lost 2 bases, and 11 bases lay between the germline ends. Here the CDR3 reads CASTDSPNTEAFF. The CDR3 DNA reads TGTGCCAGTACCGACAGCCCTAACACTGAAGCTTTCTTT. Variable domain in full (rest from reference TRBV19 and TRBJ1-1): DGGITQSPKYLFRKEGQNVTLSCEQNLNHDAMYWYRQDPGQGLRLIYYSQIVNDFQKGDIAEGYSVSREKKESFPLTVTSAQKNPTAFYLCASTDSPNTEAFFGQGTRLTVV.

The J gene is TRBJ1-1, the V gene TRBV6-5; D not certain. Germline CDR1 and CDR2: MNHEY and SVGAGI. CDR3 length equals 13 residues. V lost 6 bases and J 5 bases, leaving 13 bases between the germline ends. The CDR3: CASRQEVLTEAFF. Written as DNA, the CDR3 is TGTGCCAGCAGACAAGAGGTGCTGACTGAAGCTTTCTTT.

In its sample, this clone was seen a few times. This CDR3 reads CASSLAGHNYGYTF. Written as DNA, the CDR3 is TGTGCCAGCAGCTTAGCGGGACATAACTATGGCTACACCTTC. The J gene is TRBJ1-2, the V gene TRBV7-2; tentatively, D is TRBD1 (6 bases). From germline, CDR1 is SGHTA and CDR2 FQGNSA. V lost 0 bases and J lost 1, with 6 bases in between. CDR3 length: 14 amino acids.

The rearrangement uses TRBV19 and TRBJ1-2; 9 bases align to TRBD1. CDR1 is LNHDA, CDR2 SQIVND, per germline (reference sequence). The CDR3 covers 13 residues. The V segment lost 4 bases and the J segment 7 bases; nucleotides outside the gene matches: 4. The CDR3 DNA follows: TGTGCCAGTAGTACCCGGACAGGGGCTGGCTACACCTTC. Protein: CASSTRTGAGYTF.

The gene calls are TRBV2 and TRBJ1-2; D is unclear. Germline lookup yields CDR1 SNHLY and CDR2 FYNNEI. There are 13 residues in the CDR3. Trimming pared 5 bases from V and 0 bases from J, leaving 7 bases between. CDR3 sequence: CASSLTTNYGYTF. CDR3 sequence (DNA): TGTGCCAGCAGTCTCACAACTAACTATGGCTACACCTTC.